This TCR beta chain originates from a study of CD8 T cells in ankylosing spondylitis. Overall study findings and caveats: Relatively scarce in peripheral blood, disease-linked clones were CD8+. Ankylosing spondylitis blood appeared to be characterized by a TCR beta motif of 8 or 9 highly homologous variants.

TCRdb used MiXCR to reprocess the 5' RACE reads, holding one entry per CDR3 protein. The data hold approximately 140,000 distinct CDR3 sequences, with 40% to 50% observed a single time. About this clonotype itself: Its antigen remains unidentified.

In germline, CDR1 is DFQATT, CDR2 SNEGSKA (reference sequence). This CDR3 region has 12 residues. V was pared by 5 bases and J by 4 bases, with 4 bases of the junction left unmatched. This clonotype originated in a male donor with ankylosing spondylitis. The sequenced material came from synovial fluid, either unsorted or a sorted T cell fraction (not recorded which). The rearrangement uses TRBV20-1 and TRBJ1-1; 7 bases line up with TRBD1. The CDR3 here is CSAEQGPTEAFF. DNA of the CDR3: TGCAGTGCTGAACAGGGGCCCACTGAAGCTTTCTTT.